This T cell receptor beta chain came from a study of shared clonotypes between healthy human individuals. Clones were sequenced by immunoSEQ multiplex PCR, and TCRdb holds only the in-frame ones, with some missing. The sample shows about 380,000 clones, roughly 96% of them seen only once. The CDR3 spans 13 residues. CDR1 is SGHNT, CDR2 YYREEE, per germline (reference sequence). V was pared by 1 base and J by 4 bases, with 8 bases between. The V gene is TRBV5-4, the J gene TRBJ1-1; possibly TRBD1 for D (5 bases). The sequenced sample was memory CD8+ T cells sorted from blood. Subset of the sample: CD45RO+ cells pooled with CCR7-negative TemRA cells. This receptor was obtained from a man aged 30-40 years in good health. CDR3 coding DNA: TGTGCCAGCAGCTTGACAGGCTTCACTGAAGCTTTCTTT. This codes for CASSLTGFTEAFF.